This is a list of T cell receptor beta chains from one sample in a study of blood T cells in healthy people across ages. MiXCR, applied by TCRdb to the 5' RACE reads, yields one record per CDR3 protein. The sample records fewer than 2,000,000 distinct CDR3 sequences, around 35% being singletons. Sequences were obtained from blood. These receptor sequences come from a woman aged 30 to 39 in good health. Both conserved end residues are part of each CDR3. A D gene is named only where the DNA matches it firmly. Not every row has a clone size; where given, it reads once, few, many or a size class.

TGTGCCAGCAGTTTTGGGACAGGGCTCGACAGCAATCAGCCCCAGCATTTT,CASSFGTGLDSNQPQHF,TRBD1,NA,17,TRBJ1-5,TRBV27
TGTGCCAGCAGCCAAGATAGGAGCGGGCCGCAGTTCTTC,CASSQDRSGPQFF,NA,few,13,TRBJ2-1,TRBV3-1
TGTGCCAGCAACTTCAGGGGGCCCGGTGGGGCTTTCTTT,CASNFRGPGGAFF,TRBD1,NA,13,TRBJ1-1,TRBV2
TGTGCCAGCAGCACCTCAGGGGTTTATGGCTACACCTTC,CASSTSGVYGYTF,NA,NA,13,TRBJ1-2,TRBV7-2
TGTGCCAGCAGAACTAGCGGGGACTACACAGATACGCAGTATTTT,CASRTSGDYTDTQYF,TRBD2,NA,15,TRBJ2-3,TRBV6-2/TRBV6-3
TGTGCCAGCACCGGGAGGATCTATGAGCAGTTCTTC,CASTGRIYEQFF,TRBD2,NA,12,TRBJ2-1,TRBV28
TGCAGTGCTAGGAGTCTAGGAGGCCCTAGCAATCAGCCCCAGCATTTT,CSARSLGGPSNQPQHF,NA,few,16,TRBJ1-5,TRBV20-1
TGCAGTGCTCGTAGGACAGGGGGAAAGTACGAGCAGTACTTC,CSARRTGGKYEQYF,TRBD1,NA,14,TRBJ2-7,TRBV20-1
TGTGCCAGCAGCCGAACAAATCTTGAGCAGTTCTTC,CASSRTNLEQFF,NA,few,12,TRBJ2-1,TRBV7-2
TGTGCCAGCAGTACCACACAGGGGGGGAGAGCTTTCTTT,CASSTTQGGRAFF,TRBD1,NA,13,TRBJ1-1,TRBV28
TGTGCCAGCAGCCACCCTAGCGGGGGGCCGTGGGAGCAGTACTTC,CASSHPSGGPWEQYF,TRBD2,NA,15,TRBJ2-7,TRBV6-2/TRBV6-3
TGCAGTGCTAGTGGGCTAGCGGGAAGAGGCACAGATACGCAGTATTTT,CSASGLAGRGTDTQYF,TRBD2,few,16,TRBJ2-3,TRBV20-1
TGTGCCAGCAGTGATGAATTTTTGGCGCTAGCGGATAGAGAGACCCAGTACTTC,CASSDEFLALADRETQYF,TRBD2,few,18,TRBJ2-5,TRBV6-1
TGCAGTGCTCCCTCTTCGGGACATTATAATTCACCCCTCCACTTT,CSAPSSGHYNSPLHF,NA,NA,15,TRBJ1-6,TRBV20-1
TGCGCCAGCAGCTTGTTCCAGGGGAACACCGGGGAGCTGTTTTTT,CASSLFQGNTGELFF,NA,NA,15,TRBJ2-2,TRBV5-1
TGTGCCAGCAGCCACCTACGACAGGGAAACTCCTACGAGCAGTACTTC,CASSHLRQGNSYEQYF,TRBD1,few,16,TRBJ2-7,TRBV11-1